At least ten counts were recorded for the clone carrying this T cell receptor (beta chain). The antigen remains undetermined. These data originate in a study of early T cells in non-severe SARS-CoV-2 infection. Turning to the study itself: Alpha and beta chains were unpaired, from unsorted whole-blood bulk RNA. General study points: There was a bias toward anti-spike CD8 responses in VDJdb matching, which missed private and CD4 specificities.

This CDR3 has 13 residues. V lost 5 bases and J lost 2, with 9 bases in between. Germline-derived CDR1 and CDR2 are WNHNN and SYGVQD (reference sequence). Each cDNA molecule carried a unique molecular identifier. TCRdb re-analysed the 5' RACE reads in MiXCR, keeping a single row per CDR3 protein. This sample has approximately 35,000 distinct CDR3 sequences; around 7% occur once, and the top ten carry 4% to 5%. The clonotype originates from an adult who was a healthcare worker with PCR-confirmed SARS-CoV-2 infection or an uninfected control (not recorded which). Sequenced: whole blood. The genes are TRBV10-1 and TRBJ1-2; D call uncertain. The CDR3 DNA follows: TGCGCCAGCAGTCCGACAACAAACTATGGCTACACCTTC. Protein sequence: CASSPTTNYGYTF.